The 26 T cell receptor beta chains below come from one sample, sequenced in a study of beta chain features in type 1 diabetes. The entirety of the isolated RNA underwent reverse transcription, so expressed TCRB transcripts were sequenced. TCRdb keeps only in-frame clones here, not all; method: immunoSEQ multiplex PCR. Among 860,000 or so clones listed, about a sixth were seen once. Specimen: naive CD4+ T cells from blood. The receptors originated from a young woman in good health.

This clone has only a few counts. This chain links TRBV5-4 with TRBJ2-3; D gene unclear. This CDR3 comprises 16 residues. V lost 0 bases, J lost 0 bases, and 11 bases lay in between. Per germline, CDR1 SGHNT and CDR2 YYREEE (reference sequence). In DNA form, the CDR3 reads TGTGCCAGCAGCTTGGGGACCGATTCTAGCACAGATACGCAGTATTTT. Encoded protein: CASSLGTDSSTDTQYF. Full variable domain (rest looked up from reference TRBV5-4 and TRBJ2-3): ETGVTQSPTHLIKTRGQQVTLRCSSQSGHNTVSWYQQALGQGPQFIFQYYREEENGRGNFPPRFSGLQFPNYSSELNVNALELDDSALYLCASSLGTDSSTDTQYFGPGTRLTVL.

This clone was recorded a few times. The rearrangement uses TRBV5-1 and TRBJ2-2; tentatively, D is TRBD1 (6 bases). This CDR3 is 14 amino acids long. CDR1 is SGHRS, CDR2 YFSETQ, per germline. The V end lost 0 bases, the J end lost 6 bases, and 9 bases lay between the germline ends. CDR3 nucleotide sequence: TGCGCCAGCAGCTTGGACCCAGGGGCCGGGGAGCTGTTTTTT. It encodes CASSLDPGAGELFF.

This chain connects TRBV28 to TRBJ1-2; tentative D call: TRBD1 (6 bases). Germline V gene lookup returns CDR1 MDHEN and CDR2 SYDVKM. This CDR3 spans 12 amino acids. Trimming stripped 7 bases from V and 4 bases from J, with 10 bases between. The CDR3 DNA is TGTGCCAGCAAGGGGGTTGGCTATGGCTACACCTTC. Translated: CASKGVGYGYTF.

This clone occurred a few times. This chain uses TRBV5-6 with TRBJ1-5, with D possibly being TRBD1 (6 bases). The CDR3 sequence is 15 residues long. Germline lookup yields CDR1 SGHDT and CDR2 YYEEEE. Trimming pared 1 base from V and 2 bases from J, leaving 10 bases between. CDR3 loop: CASSLSGAGNQPQHF. The CDR3 nucleotides read TGTGCCAGCAGCTTGTCAGGGGCCGGCAATCAGCCCCAGCATTTT.

There are a few counts of this clone. The same CDR3 can be traced to other DNA sequences in this sample. The chain couples TRBV7-9 to TRBJ2-7; D gene unclear. The germline V gene encodes CDR1 SEHNR and CDR2 FQNEAQ (reference sequence). There are 11 residues in the CDR3. The V end lost 5 bases, the J end lost 3 bases, and 5 bases lay between the germline ends. CDR3 protein: CASSLNYEQYF. CDR3 sequence (DNA): TGTGCCAGCAGCCTTAACTACGAGCAGTACTTC.

The count of this clone is one. V is TRBV19 and J is TRBJ2-7, with D perhaps matching TRBD1 (5 bases). The CDR3 extends over 14 amino acids. The V end lost 8 bases, the J end lost 2 bases, and 16 bases lay between the germline ends. Germline CDR1 is LNHDA and CDR2 is SQIVND (reference sequence). Written as DNA, the CDR3 is TGTGCCAGTGCTGGACACCTAGAAGCCTACGAGCAGTACTTC. Translating gives CASAGHLEAYEQYF.

The chain links TRBV6-4 to TRBJ1-1; D may be TRBD1 (6 bases). From germline, CDR1 is MRHNA and CDR2 SNTAGT. The ends were cut back, 5 bases at V and 2 bases at J, with 12 bases in the middle. The CDR3 totals 14 residues. CDR3 region: CASSTAGANTEAFF. CDR3 nucleotides: TGTGCCAGCAGTACGGCAGGGGCAAACACTGAAGCTTTCTTT.

This clone has only a few counts. The CDR3 region has the DNA TGTGCCAGCAGTCGACAGGATTCCTACGAGCAGTACTTC. Translating gives CASSRQDSYEQYF. The V and J genes are TRBV2 and TRBJ2-7; TRBD1 is a possible D gene (6 bases). The CDR3 totals 13 residues. Germline V lookup: CDR1 SNHLY, CDR2 FYNNEI. V was shortened by 5 bases and J by 1 base, with 9 bases between the two germline ends.

J is TRBJ2-1 and V is TRBV11-2; 10 nucleotides match TRBD2. V lost 2 bases to trimming and J lost 8 bases; unmatched junction nucleotides: 6. Germline lookup yields CDR1 SGHAT and CDR2 FQNNGV. The CDR3 is made up of 15 amino acids. CDR3 sequence (DNA): TGTGCCAGCAGCTTACTAAGCGGGAGGGTCGATGAGCAGTTCTTC. This translates into CASSLLSGRVDEQFF.

This clone was detected only a few times. The rearrangement uses TRBV28 and TRBJ1-2; no definite D call. V gave up 2 bases and J gave up 5 bases, with 6 bases separating them. The CDR3 is 12 residues long. Germline CDR1 is MDHEN and CDR2 is SYDVKM. CDR3 protein: CASSLAVYGYTF. The CDR3, as DNA: TGTGCCAGCAGTTTAGCCGTTTATGGCTACACCTTC.

This clone was observed a few times. The chain uses TRBV28 and TRBJ2-1; no firm D call. CDR1 and CDR2 from the germline V gene are MDHEN and SYDVKM. This CDR3 spans 12 amino acids. The V and J ends lost 4 bases and 4 bases respectively, with 5 bases between them. In DNA form, the CDR3 reads TGTGCCAGCAGTTCCATGTACAATGAGCAGTTCTTC. It specifies CASSSMYNEQFF.

The V and J genes are TRBV9 and TRBJ1-2; tentatively, D is TRBD1 (5 bases). With 0 bases removed from V and 4 bases from J, the gap between germline ends came to 19 bases. The CDR3 contains 17 residues. Looked up from germline, CDR1 is SGDLS and CDR2 is YYNGEE. DNA for the CDR3: TGTGCCAGCAGCGTAGTCCCCACAGCCCGGGGGAGCTATGGCTACACCTTC. Protein: CASSVVPTARGSYGYTF.

The chain links TRBV19 to TRBJ1-5; 8 bases line up with TRBD1. Germline CDR1 LNHDA, CDR2 SQIVND (reference sequence). The CDR3 runs 16 residues. V was pared by 6 bases and J by 2 bases, with 9 bases of the junction left unmatched. The CDR3 sequence is CASSPAGGAGNQPQHF. CDR3 coding DNA: TGTGCCAGTAGCCCGGCAGGGGGCGCTGGCAATCAGCCCCAGCATTTT.

Points on this clone: The sample holds other DNA sequences that translate to the same CDR3. The gene calls are TRBV15 and TRBJ2-6; D is uncertain. This CDR3 is 15 amino acids long. Deletions cut 1 base from V and 1 base from J, with 5 bases between. Germline-derived CDR1 and CDR2 are LNHNV and YYDKDF (reference sequence). The CDR3 is CATSRGGSGANVLTF. The CDR3 DNA reads TGTGCCACCAGCAGAGGGGGTTCTGGGGCCAACGTCCTGACTTTC.

A word on this clone: A junction boundary mismatches the germline segment, possibly from a read error. The genes are TRBV7-3 and TRBJ1-1; D is ambiguous. Per the germline V gene, CDR1 is SGHTA and CDR2 is FQGTGA. This CDR3 is built from 13 residues. CDR3: CASSVQRNTEAFF. CDR3 DNA sequence: TGCGCCAGCAGCGTACAGAGGAACACTGAAGCTTTCTTT.

Only a few counts were recorded for this clone. The gene calls are TRBV27 and TRBJ2-1; D unresolved. V lost 4 bases, J lost 8 bases, and 12 bases lay in between. CDR3 length: 13 amino acids. Germline values: CDR1 MNHEY, CDR2 SMNVEV (reference sequence). The CDR3 reads CASSSPLSDEQFF. CDR3 nucleotides: TGTGCCAGCAGTTCCCCGCTAAGCGATGAGCAGTTCTTC.

This chain links TRBV5-5 with TRBJ2-3; 10 nucleotides align to TRBD2. The CDR3 length is 19 residues. Germline loops: CDR1 SGHKS, CDR2 YYEKEE (reference sequence). J gave up 1 base and V 0 bases, and 11 bases lay outside the gene matches. CDR3 sequence (DNA): TGTGCCAGCAGCTTGGCCAGGGGGCTAGCGGGAGCCCGCACAGATACGCAGTATTTT. As protein: CASSLARGLAGARTDTQYF.

The V and J genes are TRBV15 and TRBJ2-2; no definite D call. V lost 2 bases, J lost 0 bases, and 1 base lay in between. The CDR3 sequence is 13 residues long. CDR1 is LNHNV, CDR2 YYDKDF, per germline (reference sequence). In DNA form, the CDR3 reads TGTGCCACCAGCAGACCGAACACCGGGGAGCTGTTTTTT. Its translation: CATSRPNTGELFF.

The chain uses TRBV7-2 and TRBJ2-3, with unresolved D. CDR3 size: 13 residues. CDR1 and CDR2 (germline): SGHTA, FQGNSA. Trimming shortened V by 5 bases and J by 6 bases, and 12 bases separated the two germline ends. The CDR3, as DNA: TGTGCCAGCAGCCTACGATCTTTGGATACGCAGTATTTT. Encoded protein: CASSLRSLDTQYF.

The chain couples TRBV15 to TRBJ2-1; weak D call: TRBD1 (6 bases). The CDR3 runs to 14 residues. V shed 8 bases and J shed 4 bases, with 15 bases lying between them. Per germline, CDR1 LNHNV and CDR2 YYDKDF (reference sequence). The CDR3, as DNA: TGTGCCACCGATACAGGGCGATGGTACAATGAGCAGTTCTTC. This gives the protein CATDTGRWYNEQFF.

This clone was found a few times. The chain combines TRBV28 with TRBJ2-7; 8 nucleotides match TRBD2. V gave up 5 bases and J gave up 3 bases; unmatched junction bases: 9. The germline V gene has CDR1 MDHEN and CDR2 SYDVKM. The CDR3 loop spans 15 amino acids. The CDR3 DNA reads as TGTGCCAGCAGTGGAGCGGGAGCCAGCAGCTACGAGCAGTACTTC. Encoded protein: CASSGAGASSYEQYF.

The genes are TRBV20-1 and TRBJ2-3; no clear D gene. The germline V gene has CDR1 DFQATT and CDR2 SNEGSKA (reference sequence). CDR3 length equals 11 residues. V lost 7 bases to trimming and J lost 3 bases, with 8 bases between them. The CDR3 DNA is TGCAGTGTCCTAGGGACAGATACGCAGTATTTT. It encodes CSVLGTDTQYF.

There are a few counts of this clone. The chain combines TRBV9 with TRBJ2-1; TRBD1 agrees at 7 bases. The ends lost 0 bases at V and 7 bases at J; junction bases unmatched: 10. The CDR3 is 16 amino acids. The V gene's germline CDR1 is SGDLS and CDR2 YYNGEE. CDR3 amino acids: CASSVAQSTGWNEQFF. Here the CDR3 DNA reads TGTGCCAGCAGCGTAGCCCAATCGACAGGGTGGAATGAGCAGTTCTTC.

This chain uses TRBV19 with TRBJ1-4, with 12 nucleotides matching TRBD1. Per germline, CDR1 LNHDA and CDR2 SQIVND (reference sequence). Unmatched junction bases numbered 8, after V lost 3 bases and J lost 3 bases. CDR3 length: 18 amino acids. As DNA, the CDR3 is TGTGCCAGTAGTATTTTCGGGGACAGGGGGCCGGCTAATGAAAAACTGTTTTTT. Translation: CASSIFGDRGPANEKLFF.

V is TRBV15 and J is TRBJ2-5; D may correspond to TRBD1 or TRBD2 (6 bases each). Trimming took 5 bases from V and 5 from J, leaving 15 bases between them. Germline V lookup: CDR1 LNHNV, CDR2 YYDKDF (reference sequence). The length of the CDR3 is 14 residues. In DNA, the CDR3 is TGTGCCACCAGCGAAATACAGGGAGGTGAGACCCAGTACTTC. This gives the protein CATSEIQGGETQYF.

With regard to this clone: The sample contains more than one DNA sequence encoding this CDR3. V usage is TRBV6-5 and J usage is TRBJ2-6; D gene ambiguous. V was trimmed by 9 bases and J by 4 bases, leaving 10 bases between them. The CDR3 covers 13 residues. Germline CDR1 reads MNHEY; CDR2 reads SVGAGI. CDR3 sequence: CASRVSGANVLTF. CDR3 bases: TGTGCCAGTAGGGTGTCCGGGGCCAACGTCCTGACTTTC.